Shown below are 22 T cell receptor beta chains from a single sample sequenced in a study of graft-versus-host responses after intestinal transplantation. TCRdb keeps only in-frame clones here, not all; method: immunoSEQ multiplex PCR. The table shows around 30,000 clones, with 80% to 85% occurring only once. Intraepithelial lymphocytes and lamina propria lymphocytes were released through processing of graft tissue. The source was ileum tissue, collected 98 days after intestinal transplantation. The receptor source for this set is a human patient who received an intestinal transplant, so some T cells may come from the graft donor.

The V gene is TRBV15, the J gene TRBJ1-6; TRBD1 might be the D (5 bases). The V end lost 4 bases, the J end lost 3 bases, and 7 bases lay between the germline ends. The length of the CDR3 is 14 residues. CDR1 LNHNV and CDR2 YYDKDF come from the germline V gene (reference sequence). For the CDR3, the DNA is TGTGCCACCAGCACGGGACTCTATAATTCACCCCTCCACTTT. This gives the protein CATSTGLYNSPLHF.

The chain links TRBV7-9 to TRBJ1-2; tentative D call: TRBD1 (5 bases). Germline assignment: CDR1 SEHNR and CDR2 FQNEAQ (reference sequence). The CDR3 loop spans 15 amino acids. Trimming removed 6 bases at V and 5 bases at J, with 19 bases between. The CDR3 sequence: CASSYFDSSQYGYTF. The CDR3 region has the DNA TGTGCCAGCAGTTATTTTGACAGTAGCCAATATGGCTACACCTTC.

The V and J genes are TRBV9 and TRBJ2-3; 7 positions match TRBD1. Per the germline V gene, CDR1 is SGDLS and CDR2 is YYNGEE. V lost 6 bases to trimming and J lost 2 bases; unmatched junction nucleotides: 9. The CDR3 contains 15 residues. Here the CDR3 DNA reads TGTGCCAGCACCGAAAGGGGACAGCTCACAGATACGCAGTATTTT. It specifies CASTERGQLTDTQYF.

CDR3 residues: CAWKWSRGGNTIYF. DNA of the CDR3: TGTGCCTGGAAGTGGAGCAGGGGTGGAAACACCATATATTTT. The chain couples TRBV30 to TRBJ1-3, with D possibly TRBD1 on 6 matching bases. The CDR3 totals 14 residues. CDR1 and CDR2 from the germline V gene are GTSNPN and SVGIG (reference sequence). V was shortened by 4 bases and J by 3 bases, with 13 bases between the two germline ends.

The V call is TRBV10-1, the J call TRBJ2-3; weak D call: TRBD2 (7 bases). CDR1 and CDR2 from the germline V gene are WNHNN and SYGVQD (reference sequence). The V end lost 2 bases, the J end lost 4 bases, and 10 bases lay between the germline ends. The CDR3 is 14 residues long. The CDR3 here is CASSEGGASDTQYF. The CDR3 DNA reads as TGCGCCAGCAGTGAGGGGGGGGCCTCAGATACGCAGTATTTT.

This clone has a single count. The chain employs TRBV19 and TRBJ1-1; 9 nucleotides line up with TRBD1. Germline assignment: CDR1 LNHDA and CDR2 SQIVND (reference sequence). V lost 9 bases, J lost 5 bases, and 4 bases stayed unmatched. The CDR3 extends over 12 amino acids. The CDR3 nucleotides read TGTGCCAGCCGGGACAGGGCGACTGAAGCTTTCTTT. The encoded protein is CASRDRATEAFF.

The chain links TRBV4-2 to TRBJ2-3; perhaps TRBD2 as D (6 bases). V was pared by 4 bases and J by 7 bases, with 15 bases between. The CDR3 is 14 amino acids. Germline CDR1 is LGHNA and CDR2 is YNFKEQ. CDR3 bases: TGTGCCAGCAGCCCTTCCTCCGGGGGAAATACGCAGTATTTT. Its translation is CASSPSSGGNTQYF.

The CDR3 bases are TGTGCCAGCAGCGTAGCAGGTGAGGAGGGCTACGAGCAGTACTTC. It encodes CASSVAGEEGYEQYF. The chain employs TRBV9 and TRBJ2-7; possibly TRBD2 for D (6 bases). This CDR3 is 15 amino acids long. Germline CDR1 reads SGDLS; CDR2 reads YYNGEE. V gave up 0 bases and J gave up 3 bases, with 13 bases separating them.

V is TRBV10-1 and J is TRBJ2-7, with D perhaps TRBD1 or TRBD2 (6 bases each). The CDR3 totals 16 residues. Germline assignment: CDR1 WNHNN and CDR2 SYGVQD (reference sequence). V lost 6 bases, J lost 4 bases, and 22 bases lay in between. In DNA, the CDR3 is TGCGCCAGCAGCGACAGGAGGGGGTCCGCCATTTACGAGCAGTACTTC. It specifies CASSDRRGSAIYEQYF.

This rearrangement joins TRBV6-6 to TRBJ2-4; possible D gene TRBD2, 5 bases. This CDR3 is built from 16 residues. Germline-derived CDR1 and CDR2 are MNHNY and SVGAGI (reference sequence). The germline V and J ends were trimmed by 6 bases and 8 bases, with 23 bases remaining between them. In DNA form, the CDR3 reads TGTGCCAGCAGCTACACTAGGACCCCCCCTGGCGACATTCAGTACTTC. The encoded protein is CASSYTRTPPGDIQYF.

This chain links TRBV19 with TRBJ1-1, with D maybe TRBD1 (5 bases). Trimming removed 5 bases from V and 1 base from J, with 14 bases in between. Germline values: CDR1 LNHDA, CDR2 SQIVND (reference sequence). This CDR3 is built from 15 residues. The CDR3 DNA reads TGTGCCAGTAGTCGTCTGGGGACCGCGAACACTGAAGCTTTCTTT. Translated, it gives CASSRLGTANTEAFF.

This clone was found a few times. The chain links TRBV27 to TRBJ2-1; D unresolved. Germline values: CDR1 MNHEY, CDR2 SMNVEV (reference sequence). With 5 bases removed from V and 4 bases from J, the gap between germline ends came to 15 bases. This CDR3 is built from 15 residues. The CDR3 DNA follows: TGTGCCAGCAGTACACGAGGAATGGGGTACAATGAGCAGTTCTTC. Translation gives CASSTRGMGYNEQFF.

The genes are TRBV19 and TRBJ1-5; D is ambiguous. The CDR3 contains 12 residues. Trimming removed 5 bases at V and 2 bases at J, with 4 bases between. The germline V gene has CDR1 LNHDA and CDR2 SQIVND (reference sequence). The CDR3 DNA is TGTGCCAGTAGTCTAGGCAATCAGCCCCAGCATTTT. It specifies CASSLGNQPQHF. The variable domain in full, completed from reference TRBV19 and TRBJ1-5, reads DGGITQSPKYLFRKEGQNVTLSCEQNLNHDAMYWYRQDPGQGLRLIYYSQIVNDFQKGDIAEGYSVSREKKESFPLTVTSAQKNPTAFYLCASSLGNQPQHFGDGTRLSIL.

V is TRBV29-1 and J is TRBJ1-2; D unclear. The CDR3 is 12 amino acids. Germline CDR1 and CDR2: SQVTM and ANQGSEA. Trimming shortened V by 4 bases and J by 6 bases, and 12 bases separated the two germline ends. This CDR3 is CSVVGRLDGYTF. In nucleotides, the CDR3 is TGCAGCGTTGTTGGCCGGTTGGATGGCTACACCTTC.

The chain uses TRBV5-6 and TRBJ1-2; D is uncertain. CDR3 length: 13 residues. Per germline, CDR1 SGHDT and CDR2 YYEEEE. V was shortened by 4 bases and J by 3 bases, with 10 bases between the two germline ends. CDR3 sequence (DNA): TGTGCCAGCAGCATGGACGGATACTATGGCTACACCTTC. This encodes CASSMDGYYGYTF.

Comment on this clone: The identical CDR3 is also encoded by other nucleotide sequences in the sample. This chain's CDR3 is CASSISGGTGELFF. Here the CDR3 DNA reads TGTGCCAGTAGTATATCAGGGGGCACCGGGGAGCTGTTTTTT. V usage is TRBV19 and J usage is TRBJ2-2; 7 positions match TRBD1. The CDR3 sequence is 14 residues long. Trimming removed 2 bases from V and 4 bases from J; junction bases left unmatched: 1. CDR1 is LNHDA and CDR2 is SQIVND in the germline V gene (reference sequence).

CDR3 coding DNA: TGTGCCTGGGGAACAAATGGCTACACCTTC. It translates to CAWGTNGYTF. J is TRBJ1-2 and V is TRBV30; D remains ambiguous. Trimming shortened V by 5 bases and J by 6 bases, and 7 bases separated the two germline ends. The CDR3 consists of 10 residues. Germline V gene data show CDR1 as GTSNPN and CDR2 as SVGIG (reference sequence).

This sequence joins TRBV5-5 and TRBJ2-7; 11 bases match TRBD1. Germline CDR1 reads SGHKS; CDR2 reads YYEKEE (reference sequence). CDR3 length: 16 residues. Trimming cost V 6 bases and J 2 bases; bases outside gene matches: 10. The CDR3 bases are TGTGCCAGCACCTGGGAACCGGGACAGGGGGCCTACGAGCAGTACTTC. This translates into CASTWEPGQGAYEQYF.

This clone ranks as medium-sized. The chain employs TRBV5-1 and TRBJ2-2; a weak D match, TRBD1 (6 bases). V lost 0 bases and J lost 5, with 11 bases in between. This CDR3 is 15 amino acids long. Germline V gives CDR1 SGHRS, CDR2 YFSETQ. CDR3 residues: CASSLDVRGTGELFF. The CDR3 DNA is TGCGCCAGCAGCTTGGATGTAAGGGGGACCGGGGAGCTGTTTTTT.

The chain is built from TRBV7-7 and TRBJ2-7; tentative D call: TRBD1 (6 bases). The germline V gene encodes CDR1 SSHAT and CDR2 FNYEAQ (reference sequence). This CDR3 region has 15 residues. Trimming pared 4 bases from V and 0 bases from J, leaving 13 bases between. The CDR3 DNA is TGTGCCAGCAGCTCACAGGGATCGGTCTCCTACGAGCAGTACTTC. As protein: CASSSQGSVSYEQYF.

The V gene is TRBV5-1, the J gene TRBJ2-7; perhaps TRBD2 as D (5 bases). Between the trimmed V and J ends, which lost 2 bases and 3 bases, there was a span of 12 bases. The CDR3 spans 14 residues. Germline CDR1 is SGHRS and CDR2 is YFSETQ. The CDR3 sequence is CASSLSGDLYEQYF. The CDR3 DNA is TGCGCCAGCAGCTTAAGCGGCGACCTCTACGAGCAGTACTTC.

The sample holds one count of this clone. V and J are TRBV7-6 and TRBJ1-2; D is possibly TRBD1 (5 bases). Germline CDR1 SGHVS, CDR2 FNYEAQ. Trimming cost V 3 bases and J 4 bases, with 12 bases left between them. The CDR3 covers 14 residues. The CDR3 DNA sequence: TGTGCCAGCAGCTTGGGCACAGGTTTCTATGGCTACACCTTC. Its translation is CASSLGTGFYGYTF.